Sequencing of this T cell receptor (beta chain) was carried out in a study of molecular identifiers for immune sequencing clone quantification. This CDR3 has 14 amino acids. The germline V gene encodes CDR1 DFQATT and CDR2 SNEGSKA (reference sequence). Trimming took off 5 bases at V and 0 bases at J, with 11 bases between the two ends. This clonotype has at least ten counts. TCRdb used MiXCR to reprocess the PCR reads, holding one entry per CDR3 protein. The repertoire holds 550,000 to 750,000 distinct CDR3 sequences, with 15% to 20% as singletons. Sequencing was performed on naive CD8+ T cells from blood, with Jurkat cell RNA spiked in. Subset reported: FACS-sorted CD8+CD4-CCR7+CD45RA+ naive T cells. The sequence derives from a human donor in good health. Some libraries in this study had Jurkat cell RNA spiked in. This rearrangement joins TRBV20-1 to TRBJ2-1; D is possibly TRBD1 or TRBD2 (6 bases each). The CDR3 here is CSAPGGGSYNEQFF. For the CDR3, the DNA is TGCAGTGCTCCCGGGGGCGGCTCCTACAATGAGCAGTTCTTC.